This T cell receptor beta chain was sequenced in a study of Ad26.COV2.S vaccination and SARS-CoV-2 variants. The treatment was: approximately 18 received Ad26.COV2.S at low or high dose, single or two shots; about 5 received placebo; per-sample allocation not given. Specimen acquisition occurred on day 63 following the initial vaccine or placebo injection. Trimming left V 3 bases short and J 0 bases short, with 8 bases between. Germline lookup yields CDR1 DFQATT and CDR2 SNEGSKA (reference sequence). The CDR3 loop spans 13 amino acids. Some clones are missing from TCRdb's copy, which holds only in-frame ones; the method was immunoSEQ multiplex PCR. The table has hundreds of thousands of clones, around 86% seen once.

The chain recombines TRBV20-1 with TRBJ1-1; D is uncertain. The sequence came from a person between 18 and 59 years old who received the Ad26.COV2.S COVID-19 vaccine or a placebo. The starting material was peripheral blood, obtained in a trial of Ad26.COV2.S vaccine versus placebo. The CDR3 reads CSASKRVNTEAFF. As DNA, the CDR3 is TGCAGTGCTAGTAAGCGTGTGAACACTGAAGCTTTCTTT.